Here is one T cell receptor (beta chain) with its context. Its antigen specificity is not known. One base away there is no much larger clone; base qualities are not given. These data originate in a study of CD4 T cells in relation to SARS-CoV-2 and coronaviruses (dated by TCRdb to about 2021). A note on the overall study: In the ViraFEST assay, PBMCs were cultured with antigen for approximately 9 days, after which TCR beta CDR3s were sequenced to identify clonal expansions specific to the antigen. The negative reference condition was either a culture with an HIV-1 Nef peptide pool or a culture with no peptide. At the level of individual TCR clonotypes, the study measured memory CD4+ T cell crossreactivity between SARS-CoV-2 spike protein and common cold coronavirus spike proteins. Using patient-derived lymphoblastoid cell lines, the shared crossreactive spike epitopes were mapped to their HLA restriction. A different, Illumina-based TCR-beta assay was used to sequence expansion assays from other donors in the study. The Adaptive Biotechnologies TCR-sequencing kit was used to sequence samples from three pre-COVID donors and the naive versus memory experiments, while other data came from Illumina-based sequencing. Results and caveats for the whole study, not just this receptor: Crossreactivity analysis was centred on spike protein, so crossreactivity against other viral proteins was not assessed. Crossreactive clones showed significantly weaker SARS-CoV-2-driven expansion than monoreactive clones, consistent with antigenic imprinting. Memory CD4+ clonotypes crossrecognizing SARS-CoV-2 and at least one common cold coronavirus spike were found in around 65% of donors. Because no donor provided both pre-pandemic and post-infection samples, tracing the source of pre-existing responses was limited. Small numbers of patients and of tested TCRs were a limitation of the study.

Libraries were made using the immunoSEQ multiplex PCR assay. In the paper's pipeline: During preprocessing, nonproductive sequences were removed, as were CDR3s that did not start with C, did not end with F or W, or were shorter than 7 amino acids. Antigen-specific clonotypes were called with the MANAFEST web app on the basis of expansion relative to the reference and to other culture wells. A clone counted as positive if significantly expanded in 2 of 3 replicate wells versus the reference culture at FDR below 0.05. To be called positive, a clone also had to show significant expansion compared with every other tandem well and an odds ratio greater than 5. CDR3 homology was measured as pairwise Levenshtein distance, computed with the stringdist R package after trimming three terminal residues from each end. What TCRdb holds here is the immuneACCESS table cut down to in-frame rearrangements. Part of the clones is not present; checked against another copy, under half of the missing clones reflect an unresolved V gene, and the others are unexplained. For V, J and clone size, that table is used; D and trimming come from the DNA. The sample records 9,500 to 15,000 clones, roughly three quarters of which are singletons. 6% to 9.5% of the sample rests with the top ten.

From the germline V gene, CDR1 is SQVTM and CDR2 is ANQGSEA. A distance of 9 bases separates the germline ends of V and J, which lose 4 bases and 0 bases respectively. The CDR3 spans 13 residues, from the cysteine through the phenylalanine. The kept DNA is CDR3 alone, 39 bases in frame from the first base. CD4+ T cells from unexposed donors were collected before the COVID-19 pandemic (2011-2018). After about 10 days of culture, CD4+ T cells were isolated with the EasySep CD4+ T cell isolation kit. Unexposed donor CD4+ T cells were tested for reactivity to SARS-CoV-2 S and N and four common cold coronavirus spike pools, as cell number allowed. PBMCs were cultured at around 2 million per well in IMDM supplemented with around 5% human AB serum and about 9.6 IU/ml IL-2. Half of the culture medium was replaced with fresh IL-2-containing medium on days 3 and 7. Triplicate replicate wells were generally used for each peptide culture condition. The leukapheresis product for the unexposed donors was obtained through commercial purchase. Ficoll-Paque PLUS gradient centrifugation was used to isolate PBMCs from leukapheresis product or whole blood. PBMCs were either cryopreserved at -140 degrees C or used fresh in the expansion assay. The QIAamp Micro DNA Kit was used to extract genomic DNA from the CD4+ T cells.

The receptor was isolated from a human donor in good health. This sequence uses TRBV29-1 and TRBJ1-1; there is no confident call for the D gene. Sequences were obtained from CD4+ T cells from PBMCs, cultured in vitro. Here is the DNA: TGCAGCGTTGTGCGCCGAATGAACACTGAAGCTTTCTTT. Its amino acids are CSVVRRMNTEAFF.